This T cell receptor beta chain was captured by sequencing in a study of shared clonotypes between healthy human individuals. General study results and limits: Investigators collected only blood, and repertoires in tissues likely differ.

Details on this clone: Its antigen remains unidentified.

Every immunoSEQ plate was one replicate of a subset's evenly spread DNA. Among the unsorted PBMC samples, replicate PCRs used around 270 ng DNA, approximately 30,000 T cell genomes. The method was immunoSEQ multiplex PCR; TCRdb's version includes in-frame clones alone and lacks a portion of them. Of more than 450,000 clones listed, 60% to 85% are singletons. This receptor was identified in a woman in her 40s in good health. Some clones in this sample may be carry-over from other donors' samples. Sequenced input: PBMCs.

The DNA for the CDR3 is TGTGCCAGCAGCCAGACTAGCGGGAGAGATGAGCAGTACTTC. Translation gives CASSQTSGRDEQYF. This chain joins TRBV7-2 and TRBJ2-7; 12 bases align to TRBD2. This CDR3 is built from 14 residues. V shed 5 bases and J 7 bases; nucleotides not matched to a gene: 6. Germline CDR1 is SGHTA and CDR2 is FQGNSA.